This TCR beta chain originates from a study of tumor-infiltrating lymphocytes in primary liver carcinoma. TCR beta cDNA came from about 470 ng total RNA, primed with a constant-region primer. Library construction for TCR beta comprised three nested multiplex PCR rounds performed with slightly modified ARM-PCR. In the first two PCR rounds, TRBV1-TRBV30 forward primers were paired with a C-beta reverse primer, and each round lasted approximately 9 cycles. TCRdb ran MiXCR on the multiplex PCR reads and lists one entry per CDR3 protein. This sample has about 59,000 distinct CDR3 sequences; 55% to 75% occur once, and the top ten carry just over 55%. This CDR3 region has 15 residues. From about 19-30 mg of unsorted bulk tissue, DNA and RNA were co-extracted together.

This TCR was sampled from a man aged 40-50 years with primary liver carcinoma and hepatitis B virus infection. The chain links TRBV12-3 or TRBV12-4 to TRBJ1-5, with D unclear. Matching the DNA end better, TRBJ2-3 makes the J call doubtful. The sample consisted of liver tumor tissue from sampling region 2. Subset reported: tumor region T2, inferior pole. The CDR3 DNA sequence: TGTACAAGCAGTTTTGGGCAAGGAAGCAATCAGCCCCAGTATTTT. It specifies CTSSFGQGSNQPQYF.